These 15 T cell receptor beta chains came from one sample sequenced in a study of blood T cell repertoires in COVID-19. Produced via immunoSEQ multiplex PCR; TCRdb's table is partial and in-frame only. Here the sample spans 220,000 or so clones, approximately 78% being singletons. Sequencing used peripheral blood. These receptors were taken from a woman of 80 years or more with COVID-19, enrolled during active disease.

The genes are TRBV7-3 and TRBJ2-2, with 9 bases fitting TRBD2. V shed 2 bases and J 2 bases; nucleotides not matched to a gene: 6. The CDR3 loop spans 17 amino acids. Germline CDR1 SGHTA, CDR2 FQGTGA. This chain's CDR3 is CASSLSNSGRNTGELFF. Written as DNA, the CDR3 is TGTGCCAGCAGCTTATCGAATAGCGGGAGAAACACCGGGGAGCTGTTTTTT.

The table lists this clone with a count of one. The chain carries TRBV10-3 and TRBJ2-2, with a tentative D call TRBD2 (7 bases). The CDR3 runs to 14 residues. The germline V and J ends were trimmed by 4 bases and 7 bases, with 13 bases remaining between them. CDR1 is ENHRY, CDR2 SYGVKD, per germline. CDR3 nucleotide sequence: TGTGCCATCAGTGCGAGGGGGGGCCTCGGGGAGCTGTTTTTT. Protein: CAISARGGLGELFF.

The V call is TRBV5-6, the J call TRBJ1-6; TRBD1 might be the D (6 bases). Trimming cost V 3 bases and J 7 bases, with 17 bases left between them. The CDR3 extends over 16 amino acids. Germline assignment: CDR1 SGHDT and CDR2 YYEEEE. The CDR3, as DNA: TGTGCCAGCAGCTCTACAGGGAGCCAAAAAAATTCACCCCTCCACTTT. This translates into CASSSTGSQKNSPLHF.

This clone has more than one count but fewer than ten. The chain's CDR3 is CATSDPTSNEQFF. The CDR3 DNA follows: TGTGCCACCAGTGATCCGACTAGCAATGAGCAGTTCTTC. The rearrangement uses TRBV24-1 and TRBJ2-1; weak D call: TRBD2 (6 bases). Germline CDR1 reads KGHDR; CDR2 reads SFDVKD. CDR3 length: 13 residues. V was shortened by 3 bases and J by 6 bases, with 8 bases between the two germline ends.

The chain couples TRBV18 to TRBJ1-6; D remains ambiguous. CDR1 is KGHSH and CDR2 is LQKENI in the germline V gene. The CDR3 sequence is 15 residues long. V was shortened by 10 bases and J by 8 bases, with 21 bases between the two germline ends. The CDR3 DNA sequence: TGTGCCACACGACTAAACGGAGGGAAGGATTCACCCCTCCACTTT. Protein product: CATRLNGGKDSPLHF. The variable domain in full, completed from reference TRBV18 and TRBJ1-6, reads NAGVMQNPRHLVRRRGQEARLRCSPMKGHSHVYWYRQLPEEGLKFMVYLQKENIIDESGMPKERFSAEFPKEGPSILRIQQVVRGDSAAYFCATRLNGGKDSPLHFGNGTRLTVT.

V gene TRBV7-2 combines with J gene TRBJ2-1; tentatively, D is TRBD2 (7 bases). V was clipped by 2 bases and J by 8 bases, with 10 bases between them. This CDR3 is built from 13 residues. Germline CDR1 is SGHTA and CDR2 is FQGNSA. As DNA, the CDR3 is TGTGCCAGCAGCTTATTGGGGGGGCATGAGCAGTTCTTC. The encoded protein is CASSLLGGHEQFF.

V usage is TRBV7-9 and J usage is TRBJ2-1; 9 positions agree with TRBD2. Germline trimming cut 8 bases from V and 9 bases from J; bases unmatched to any gene: 11. The germline gives CDR1 SEHNR, CDR2 FQNEAQ (reference sequence). The CDR3 is made up of 14 amino acids. CDR3: CASGGLAGSVEQFF. DNA of the CDR3: TGTGCCAGCGGGGGGCTAGCGGGAAGCGTTGAGCAGTTCTTC.

V and J are TRBV28 and TRBJ1-1; D gene uncertain. The CDR3 totals 14 residues. V was clipped by 4 bases and J by 3 bases, with 12 bases between them. Germline CDR1 reads MDHEN; CDR2 reads SYDVKM. This CDR3 is CASSSPSGDTEAFF. DNA for the CDR3: TGTGCCAGCAGTTCCCCCTCGGGAGACACTGAAGCTTTCTTT.

The genes are TRBV27 and TRBJ2-1; D perhaps matches TRBD2 (6 bases). V shed 5 bases and J shed 7 bases, with 24 bases lying between them. The CDR3 runs to 17 residues. Germline lookup yields CDR1 MNHEY and CDR2 SMNVEV (reference sequence). The CDR3 loop is CASSLLSWDSLINEQFF. The CDR3 region has the DNA TGTGCCAGCAGTCTCCTTTCCTGGGACTCTCTAATTAATGAGCAGTTCTTC.

The J gene is TRBJ2-2, the V gene TRBV7-2; 7 nucleotides agree with TRBD1. J gave up 4 bases and V 6 bases, and 11 bases lay outside the gene matches. Germline V gives CDR1 SGHTA, CDR2 FQGNSA. The CDR3 loop spans 16 amino acids. The CDR3 region has the DNA TGTGCCAGCAGATCGACGACAGGGAGAGGCACCGGGGAGCTGTTTTTT. Its protein product is CASRSTTGRGTGELFF.

This chain joins TRBV5-1 and TRBJ2-1, with D perhaps matching TRBD2 (6 bases). With 4 bases removed from V and 2 bases from J, the gap between germline ends came to 13 bases. The CDR3 extends over 15 amino acids. CDR1 is SGHRS and CDR2 is YFSETQ in the germline V gene. CDR3 sequence: CASSLQEGPYNEQFF. The CDR3, as DNA: TGCGCCAGCAGCCTTCAGGAGGGCCCCTACAATGAGCAGTTCTTC. Drawing the rest from reference TRBV5-1 and TRBJ2-1, the complete variable domain is KAGVTQTPRYLIKTRGQQVTLSCSPISGHRSVSWYQQTPGQGLQFLFEYFSETQRNKGNFPGRFSGRQFSNSRSEMNVSTLELGDSALYLCASSLQEGPYNEQFFGPGTRLTVL.

The chain is built from TRBV7-9 and TRBJ1-4, with D unclear. Germline V CDR1 and CDR2: SEHNR, FQNEAQ (reference sequence). This CDR3 contains 15 residues. The V end lost 1 base, the J end lost 2 bases, and 8 bases lay between the germline ends. CDR3 sequence (DNA): TGTGCCAGCAGCTTAGTTGGAGGGACTAATGAAAAACTGTTTTTT. The encoded protein is CASSLVGGTNEKLFF.

This chain connects TRBV3-1 (or the pseudogene TRBV3-2) to TRBJ1-2; TRBD1 is a possible D gene (5 bases). V lost 0 bases and J 7 bases, leaving 15 bases between the germline ends. The CDR3 covers 15 residues. Germline V gene lookup returns CDR1 LGHDT and CDR2 YNNKEL (reference sequence). Here the CDR3 reads CASSQDGARSAGYTF. CDR3 nucleotide sequence: TGTGCCAGCAGCCAAGATGGGGCCCGTTCCGCTGGCTACACCTTC.

The chain carries TRBV6-5 and TRBJ2-7; TRBD1 might be the D (7 bases). CDR3 length: 14 amino acids. Germline assignment: CDR1 MNHEY and CDR2 SVGAGI. Trimming took 5 bases from V and 6 from J, leaving 17 bases between them. CDR3 sequence: CASSRTGGLGEQYF. CDR3 DNA: TGTGCCAGCAGTCGGACAGGAGGGCTCGGCGAGCAGTACTTC.

The rearrangement uses TRBV5-5 and TRBJ2-5; 7 bases are a match to TRBD1. V shed 5 bases, J shed 2 bases, and the junction held 6 bases outside the gene matches. Germline assignment: CDR1 SGHKS and CDR2 YYEKEE (reference sequence). This CDR3 has 14 residues. CDR3: CASRRRQGQETQYF. CDR3 sequence (DNA): TGTGCCAGCAGGAGAAGACAGGGACAAGAGACCCAGTACTTC.